Shown below are 32 T cell receptor beta chains from a single sample sequenced in a study of blood T cells in healthy people across ages (dated by TCRdb to about 2015). The method behind the library was 5' RACE. Sequencing relied on an Illumina HiSeq 2500. A second PCR of roughly 7 to 11 cycles was performed with a sample-barcoded 5' primer and a J-beta primer mix. The public reads were run again by TCRdb, first through fastp at Q25 and then through MiXCR, and only productive beta chains were kept. CDR3 protein duplicates are merged, each entry listing the most common genes and DNA. This sample lists 800,000 or so distinct CDR3 sequences; approximately 59% were detected once. Roughly a quarter of the sample is in the top ten clones. Material for sequencing was blood. Every receptor here comes from a young man in good health.

With regard to this clonotype: Sequence at one end of the junction differs from germline and may be a read error. The chain uses TRBV4-2 and TRBJ2-1, with a possible D match to TRBD2 (5 bases). This CDR3 has 15 amino acids. The germline CDR1 and CDR2 sequences are LGHNA and YNFKEQ. The chain's CDR3 is CTSSREPSGYNEQFF. DNA for the CDR3: TGTACCAGCAGTAGGGAGCCTAGTGGGTACAATGAGCAGTTCTTC.

The chain combines TRBV4-2 with TRBJ2-1, with 11 bases identical to TRBD2. CDR3 length: 15 residues. V shed 3 bases and J 6 bases; nucleotides not matched to a gene: 4. The germline V gene has CDR1 LGHNA and CDR2 YNFKEQ. The chain's CDR3 is CASSHAGTSGNEQFF. CDR3 nucleotide sequence: TGTGCCAGCAGCCACGCCGGGACTAGCGGCAATGAGCAGTTCTTC.

A few counts support this clonotype. The V gene is TRBV18, the J gene TRBJ2-5; unclear D gene. Per germline, CDR1 KGHSH and CDR2 LQKENI. Trimming stripped 4 bases from V and 3 bases from J, with 15 bases between. This CDR3 contains 15 residues. CDR3 amino acids: CASSQFFGGEETQYF. The DNA for the CDR3 is TGTGCCAGCTCACAGTTTTTCGGCGGAGAAGAGACCCAGTACTTC. The variable domain in full, completed from reference TRBV18 and TRBJ2-5, reads NAGVMQNPRHLVRRRGQEARLRCSPMKGHSHVYWYRQLPEEGLKFMVYLQKENIIDESGMPKERFSAEFPKEGPSILRIQQVVRGDSAAYFCASSQFFGGEETQYFGPGTRLLVL.

This clonotype has more than one count but fewer than ten. This rearrangement joins TRBV12-3 or TRBV12-4 to TRBJ2-7, with a tentative D call TRBD2 (5 bases). The CDR3 covers 14 residues. V dropped 0 bases and J dropped 7 bases, with 13 bases sitting between them. CDR3 residues: CASSLAAGPGEQYF. CDR3 bases: TGTGCCAGCAGTTTAGCGGCGGGTCCTGGGGAGCAGTACTTC.

The chain couples TRBV9 to TRBJ1-6; TRBD1 matches at 10 bases. The junction had 5 bases not matched to a gene; V was cut back by 4 bases and J by 7 bases. CDR1 and CDR2 from the germline V gene are SGDLS and YYNGEE. The CDR3 has 15 residues. This CDR3 reads CASSPGQGKNSPLHF. The CDR3 DNA sequence: TGTGCCAGCAGCCCGGGACAGGGGAAGAATTCACCCCTCCACTTT.

This clonotype was seen only a few times. The chain links TRBV27 to TRBJ1-4, with D uncertain. From germline, CDR1 is MNHEY and CDR2 SMNVEV (reference sequence). CDR3 length equals 15 residues. With 0 bases removed from V and 0 bases from J, the gap between germline ends came to 5 bases. CDR3 loop: CASSLSGPTNEKLFF. The CDR3 bases are TGTGCCAGCAGTTTATCAGGGCCAACTAATGAAAAACTGTTTTTT.

V gene TRBV14 combines with J gene TRBJ1-1, with a weak D call TRBD1 (5 bases). This CDR3 is built from 13 residues. CDR1 and CDR2 (germline): SGHDN, FVKESK. V was cut by 3 bases and J by 0 bases, with 5 bases left in between. The CDR3 protein is CASSQDMNTEAFF. In DNA form, the CDR3 reads TGTGCCAGCAGCCAGGACATGAACACTGAAGCTTTCTTT.

The chain is built from TRBV6-5 and TRBJ1-2; 12 bases match TRBD1. V shed 8 bases and J 7 bases; nucleotides not matched to a gene: 8. The CDR3 consists of 14 residues. Germline V gene sequence: CDR1 MNHEY, CDR2 SVGAGI. CDR3 nucleotide sequence: TGTGCCAGCGGCCTGGGACAGGGGGCGGGTGGCTACACCTTC. Amino acids: CASGLGQGAGGYTF.

The V gene is TRBV12-3 or TRBV12-4, the J gene TRBJ2-7; D unclear. CDR3 length: 12 amino acids. With 1 base removed from V and 10 bases from J, the gap between germline ends came to 11 bases. This CDR3 reads CASSLGRLTQYF. CDR3 nucleotide sequence: TGTGCCAGCAGTTTAGGGCGGCTTACCCAGTACTTC.

The chain is built from TRBV6-1 and TRBJ2-3; the match to TRBD1 covers 8 bases. CDR3 size: 15 residues. The germline CDR1 and CDR2 sequences are MNHNS and SASEGT. Trimming took 2 bases from V and 4 from J; bases not matched to a gene: 5. The CDR3, as DNA: TGTGCCAGCAGTGAAACGGACAGGGCCCCAGATACGCAGTATTTT. Translating gives CASSETDRAPDTQYF.

The chain links TRBV4-2 to TRBJ1-4; D remains unclear. The germline V and J ends were trimmed by 4 bases and 7 bases, with 10 bases remaining between them. Per the germline V gene, CDR1 is LGHNA and CDR2 is YNFKEQ. This CDR3 has 13 residues. The CDR3 DNA reads as TGTGCCAGCAGCCCGGAAGCGACTGAAAAACTGTTTTTT. Translation: CASSPEATEKLFF.

The chain employs TRBV6-5 and TRBJ1-1; D remains unclear. The CDR3 sequence is 13 residues long. Germline CDR1 is MNHEY and CDR2 is SVGAGI. V was shortened by 10 bases and J by 6 bases, with 18 bases between the two germline ends. CDR3 region: CATSGGLTPEAFF. CDR3 coding DNA: TGTGCCACCTCCGGCGGATTAACTCCTGAAGCTTTCTTT.

The CDR3 protein is CASSQVPIAGGSSGANVLTF. The CDR3 DNA reads as TGCGCCAGCAGCCAAGTTCCTATAGCGGGGGGGAGCTCTGGGGCCAACGTCCTGACTTTC. The V call is TRBV4-3, the J call TRBJ2-6; 11 bases line up with TRBD2. The V gene's germline CDR1 is LGHNA and CDR2 YSLEER. The ends lost 1 base at V and 0 bases at J; junction bases unmatched: 8. The CDR3 spans 20 residues.

V usage is TRBV7-9 and J usage is TRBJ1-2; the D is unclear. The ends were cut back, 3 bases at V and 7 bases at J, with 9 bases in the middle. The CDR3 runs 12 residues. Germline-derived CDR1 and CDR2 are SEHNR and FQNEAQ (reference sequence). CDR3 in amino acids: CASSFGTAGYTF. The DNA of the CDR3 is TGTGCCAGCAGCTTCGGAACAGCTGGCTACACCTTC. Variable domain in full (rest from reference TRBV7-9 and TRBJ1-2): DTGVSQNPRHKITKRGQNVTFRCDPISEHNRLYWYRQTLGQGPEFLTYFQNEAQLEKSRLLSDRFSAERPKGSFSTLEIQRTEQGDSAMYLCASSFGTAGYTFGSGTRLTVV.

The CDR3 region has the DNA TGCAGTGCTAGAGTTCTAGGACAGGGTGAGCATGAGCAGTTCTTC. Amino acid sequence: CSARVLGQGEHEQFF. The genes are TRBV20-1 and TRBJ2-1, with 8 bases identical to TRBD1. After removal of 1 base from V and 8 bases from J, the junction contained 10 bases not matched to a gene. The CDR3 has 15 amino acids. Germline CDR1 DFQATT, CDR2 SNEGSKA (reference sequence).

CDR3 sequence reads: CAISESVSQFYNYEQYF. The DNA of the CDR3 is TGTGCCATCAGTGAGTCGGTGTCACAGTTTTATAACTACGAGCAGTACTTC. V is TRBV10-3 and J is TRBJ2-4; no clear D. The J call may not be correct, given that the DNA end is closer to TRBJ2-7. CDR3 length equals 17 residues. In germline, CDR1 is ENHRY, CDR2 SYGVKD.

The count of this clonotype is one. The chain couples TRBV28 to TRBJ2-1, with 11 positions matching TRBD2. Unmatched junction bases numbered 9, after V lost 8 bases and J lost 9 bases. The CDR3 runs to 14 residues. From germline, CDR1 is MDHEN and CDR2 SYDVKM. CDR3 protein: CASYGTSGESEQFF. The CDR3 DNA reads TGTGCCAGCTACGGGACTAGCGGCGAAAGTGAGCAGTTCTTC. The complete variable domain, with remaining parts taken from reference TRBV28 and TRBJ2-1, reads DVKVTQSSRYLVKRTGEKVFLECVQDMDHENMFWYRQDPGLGLRLIYFSYDVKMKEKGDIPEGYSVSREKKERFSLILESASTNQTSMYLCASYGTSGESEQFFGPGTRLTVL.

The rearrangement uses TRBV20-1 and TRBJ2-1; a possible D gene is TRBD1 (5 bases). This CDR3 comprises 13 residues. Per germline, CDR1 DFQATT and CDR2 SNEGSKA (reference sequence). The V end was cut by 6 bases, the J end by 2 bases, with 11 bases between. The CDR3 DNA sequence: TGCAGTGCGGTGGACATAGCCTACAATGAGCAGTTCTTC. Translation: CSAVDIAYNEQFF.

A few counts support this clonotype. CDR3 coding DNA: TGCAGCGTGGCCGACAACGAGCAGTACTTC. This encodes CSVADNEQYF. J is TRBJ2-5 and V is TRBV29-1; D remains ambiguous. The J call is uncertain, as TRBJ2-7 better fits the DNA end. Germline CDR1 SQVTM, CDR2 ANQGSEA. The CDR3 covers 10 residues.

The chain joins TRBV6-5 to TRBJ1-2, with 7 bases fitting TRBD1. The CDR3 consists of 16 residues. Germline trimming cut 6 bases from V and 4 bases from J; bases unmatched to any gene: 14. CDR1 and CDR2 (germline): MNHEY, SVGAGI. CDR3 protein: CASRADRRLNLYGYTF. As DNA, the CDR3 is TGTGCCAGCAGGGCGGACAGGCGACTCAACCTCTATGGCTACACCTTC.

The CDR3 sequence: CASSPPVGGAGTFF. The CDR3 DNA is TGTGCCAGCAGCCCCCCTGTGGGGGGCGCAGGGACTTTCTTT. The rearrangement uses TRBV9 and TRBJ1-1; a possible D gene is TRBD1 (6 bases). CDR3 length equals 14 residues. Trimming shortened V by 4 bases and J by 12 bases, and 22 bases separated the two germline ends. CDR1 and CDR2 (germline): SGDLS, YYNGEE.

The chain has TRBV5-1 and TRBJ2-1; TRBD2 agrees at 12 bases. Germline CDR1 and CDR2: SGHRS and YFSETQ. The CDR3 has 16 residues. The V and J ends lost 3 bases and 3 bases, in that order; junction bases with no gene match: 4. CDR3 nucleotides: TGCGCCAGCAGCTCCGGGACTAGCGGGCGCTACAATGAGCAGTTCTTC. This translates into CASSSGTSGRYNEQFF.

This chain links TRBV4-3 with TRBJ2-1, with a tentative D call TRBD2 (5 bases). The CDR3 sequence is 16 residues long. Germline V gives CDR1 LGHNA, CDR2 YSLEER. Trimming stripped 0 bases from V and 8 bases from J, with 17 bases between. CDR3 residues: CASSQDPPVSEDEQFF. The CDR3 coding sequence is TGCGCCAGCAGCCAAGATCCCCCGGTTAGCGAGGATGAGCAGTTCTTC.

The rearrangement links TRBV29-1 to TRBJ2-5, with no clear D. Trimming took off 4 bases at V and 5 bases at J, with 11 bases between the two ends. CDR1 SQVTM and CDR2 ANQGSEA come from the germline V gene. This CDR3 is built from 12 residues. Written as DNA, the CDR3 is TGCAGCGTTGGGGCCAACCCCGAGACCCAGTACTTC. Its protein is CSVGANPETQYF.

This clonotype occurred a few times. The CDR3 region is CASGTGLAGGYEQFF. As DNA, the CDR3 is TGTGCTAGTGGTACAGGACTAGCGGGGGGGTATGAGCAGTTCTTC. The chain uses TRBV12-5 and TRBJ2-1; 15 bases agree with TRBD2. V shed 5 bases and J 8 bases; nucleotides not matched to a gene: 4. Germline V lookup: CDR1 LGHNT, CDR2 FRNRAP. CDR3 length: 15 amino acids.

This rearrangement joins TRBV6-2 or TRBV6-3 to TRBJ1-5; 8 bases line up with TRBD1. V gave up 7 bases and J gave up 1 base; unmatched junction bases: 9. This CDR3 is 16 amino acids long. Germline lookup yields CDR1 MNHEY and CDR2 SVGEGT. The CDR3 loop is CASNKRGQGSNQPQHF. DNA for the CDR3: TGTGCCAGCAATAAGAGAGGACAGGGAAGCAATCAGCCCCAGCATTTT.

This clonotype showed up just a few times. The rearrangement links TRBV20-1 to TRBJ1-5; D unresolved. The CDR3 runs to 13 residues. The ends were cut back, 6 bases at V and 7 bases at J, with 16 bases in the middle. CDR1 and CDR2 (germline): DFQATT, SNEGSKA (reference sequence). DNA of the CDR3: TGCAGTGCCCCGCCGGGATTCCGGCAGCCCCAGCATTTT. It codes for CSAPPGFRQPQHF.

Ten or more counts support this clonotype. The chain links TRBV4-3 to TRBJ1-2; TRBD1 is a possible D gene (5 bases). Germline V gene sequence: CDR1 LGHNA, CDR2 YSLEER. Trimming took off 0 bases at V and 1 base at J, with 6 bases between the two ends. The CDR3 is made up of 14 amino acids. CDR3 amino acids: CASSQDGGNYGYTF. CDR3 nucleotide sequence: TGCGCCAGCAGCCAAGATGGGGGTAACTATGGCTACACCTTC.

This clonotype was found a few times. The chain carries TRBV29-1 and TRBJ2-6; D is uncertain. The V end lost 3 bases, the J end lost 2 bases, and 5 bases lay between the germline ends. Germline V gene sequence: CDR1 SQVTM, CDR2 ANQGSEA. The CDR3 runs 13 residues. CDR3: CSVEIPGANVLTF. CDR3 sequence (DNA): TGCAGCGTTGAGATACCTGGGGCCAACGTCCTGACTTTC.

This sequence joins TRBV20-1 and TRBJ2-3; 10 nucleotides line up with TRBD1. After removal of 0 bases from V and 3 bases from J, the junction contained 3 bases not matched to a gene. Per germline, CDR1 DFQATT and CDR2 SNEGSKA (reference sequence). The CDR3 loop spans 15 amino acids. In nucleotides, the CDR3 is TGCAGTGCTAGAGAACCGGGACAGGGGACAGATACGCAGTATTTT. It specifies CSAREPGQGTDTQYF.

V gene TRBV25-1 combines with J gene TRBJ1-2; D is unclear. Germline V gene lookup returns CDR1 MGHDK and CDR2 SYGVNS. V lost 3 bases and J 6 bases, leaving 20 bases between the germline ends. The length of the CDR3 is 16 residues. DNA of the CDR3: TGTGCCAGCAGTGACAGAGAGGGAAGTTCTAGGGATGGCTACACCTTC. Translation gives CASSDREGSSRDGYTF.

This sequence joins TRBV6-5 and TRBJ2-3; D is uncertain. There are 14 residues in the CDR3. CDR1 and CDR2 (germline): MNHEY, SVGAGI. V was clipped by 0 bases and J by 3 bases, with 7 bases between them. CDR3 loop: CASSYSVGTDTQYF. The CDR3 region has the DNA TGTGCCAGCAGTTACTCGGTCGGGACAGATACGCAGTATTTT.